The 11 T cell receptor beta chains given below trace back to one sample, sequenced in a study of shared clonotypes between healthy human individuals. The method was immunoSEQ multiplex PCR; TCRdb's version includes in-frame clones alone and lacks a portion of them. Altogether about 230,000 clones are present, 65% being singletons, with the ten largest covering around 10%. Sequenced: memory CD4+ T cells sorted from blood. This sample's subset: CD45RA-negative fraction. These receptors all stem from a man younger than 40 in good health.

This clone has a handful of counts. This chain uses TRBV5-1 with TRBJ1-1; D remains ambiguous. Germline V gives CDR1 SGHRS, CDR2 YFSETQ. V was trimmed by 0 bases and J by 3 bases, leaving 12 bases between them. The CDR3 consists of 15 residues. This CDR3 is CASSLAGKRDTEAFF. CDR3 nucleotides: TGCGCCAGCAGCTTGGCTGGGAAAAGGGACACTGAAGCTTTCTTT.

The chain has TRBV28 and TRBJ1-5, with D hard to call. The germline V and J ends were trimmed by 4 bases and 1 base, with 5 bases remaining between them. The V gene's germline CDR1 is MDHEN and CDR2 SYDVKM. The CDR3 sequence is 13 residues long. The CDR3 nucleotides read TGTGCCAGCAGTTCAGGCAGCAATCAGCCCCAGCATTTT. Translated: CASSSGSNQPQHF.

The chain links TRBV18 to TRBJ2-2, with 8 bases identical to TRBD1. Losses at the gene ends were 5 bases for V and 4 bases for J; bases not matched to a gene: 9. Germline CDR1 is KGHSH and CDR2 is LQKENI. The CDR3 spans 16 residues. The CDR3 bases are TGTGCCAGCTCAGTTGGACAGGGAGTCGTCACCGGGGAGCTGTTTTTT. Its translation is CASSVGQGVVTGELFF.

The chain couples TRBV9 to TRBJ1-1; D remains ambiguous. There are 13 residues in the CDR3. Trimming removed 3 bases from V and 4 bases from J, with 10 bases in between. The germline V gene has CDR1 SGDLS and CDR2 YYNGEE. CDR3: CASSENLITEAFF. Here the CDR3 DNA reads TGTGCCAGCAGCGAGAACCTGATCACTGAAGCTTTCTTT.

The sample holds a few counts of this clone. The chain employs TRBV6-5 and TRBJ1-2; TRBD1 is a possible D gene (5 bases). Germline V lookup: CDR1 MNHEY, CDR2 SVGAGI. V was pared by 0 bases and J by 8 bases, with 16 bases between. The length of the CDR3 is 15 residues. In nucleotides, the CDR3 is TGTGCCAGCAGTTACTCGAGTAGTGGGGGTGGAGGCTACACCTTC. The encoded protein is CASSYSSSGGGGYTF.

The rearrangement joins TRBV7-2 to TRBJ1-2, with D possibly matching TRBD1 (6 bases). Trimming removed 5 bases from V and 4 bases from J, with 11 bases in between. CDR3 length equals 13 residues. The V gene's germline CDR1 is SGHTA and CDR2 FQGNSA. The CDR3 sequence is CASSEEGGYGYTF. The CDR3 region has the DNA TGTGCCAGCAGCGAAGAGGGGGGCTATGGCTACACCTTC.

The genes are TRBV7-2 and TRBJ2-2; D call uncertain. Trimming pared 7 bases from V and 1 base from J, leaving 10 bases between. CDR1 is SGHTA, CDR2 FQGNSA, per germline. The CDR3 consists of 14 residues. The CDR3 sequence: CASMVGGNTGELFF. CDR3 nucleotide sequence: TGTGCCAGCATGGTTGGCGGGAACACCGGGGAGCTGTTTTTT.

The gene calls are TRBV29-1 and TRBJ1-1; D gene unclear. The V end was cut by 6 bases, the J end by 0 bases, with 11 bases between. Germline lookup yields CDR1 SQVTM and CDR2 ANQGSEA. The length of the CDR3 is 13 residues. CDR3 nucleotides: TGCAGCGTCATAGGGATCATGAACACTGAAGCTTTCTTT. It translates to CSVIGIMNTEAFF. Together with reference TRBV29-1 and TRBJ1-1, the CDR3 gives the full variable domain: SAVISQKPSRDICQRGTSLTIQCQVDSQVTMMFWYRQQPGQSLTLIATANQGSEATYESGFVIDKFPISRPNLTFSTLTVSNMSPEDSSIYLCSVIGIMNTEAFFGQGTRLTVV.

The rearrangement joins TRBV7-8 to TRBJ1-4; D is possibly TRBD1 (5 bases). Trimming cost V 2 bases and J 4 bases, with 11 bases left between them. The germline V gene encodes CDR1 SGHVS and CDR2 FQNEAQ. The CDR3 runs 15 residues. This CDR3 is CASSLQGPNNEKLFF. The DNA for the CDR3 is TGTGCCAGCAGCTTACAGGGCCCTAATAATGAAAAACTGTTTTTT.

This sequence joins TRBV7-2 and TRBJ1-1; 7 bases line up with TRBD1. This CDR3 region has 14 residues. CDR1 and CDR2 from the germline V gene are SGHTA and FQGNSA. J was trimmed by 7 bases and V by 5 bases; bases with no gene match: 10. In nucleotides, the CDR3 is TGTGCCAGCAGCCCGTCACCAGACAGGGTTGAAGCTTTCTTT. It specifies CASSPSPDRVEAFF.

The gene calls are TRBV6-5 and TRBJ2-2; D ambiguous. The germline V gene has CDR1 MNHEY and CDR2 SVGAGI. The CDR3 is 12 residues long. V was cut by 2 bases and J by 7 bases, with 5 bases left in between. This CDR3 is CASSYMVGELFF. CDR3 DNA: TGTGCCAGCAGTTACATGGTCGGGGAGCTGTTTTTT.